The 27 T cell receptor beta chains below all came from one sample that was sequenced in a study of T-cell reconstitution after alpha-beta-depleted transplantation in children (TCRdb year 2016). The protocol used for the library was PCR. The listed sequencing device is Illumina HiSeq 2500. To normalize quantification of the TCRbeta repertoire, the TCR libraries were built with molecular barcoding that relied on unique molecular identifiers. TCRdb reprocessing: public reads trimmed at Q25 with fastp, clones called with MiXCR, in-frame beta chains kept. A single entry per CDR3 protein holds the most common genes and DNA from its merged rows. The table for this sample lists 450,000 to 550,000 distinct CDR3 sequences; around 10% of them were counted only once. The ten largest account for roughly 15% of the sample. The treatment or condition label for this specimen denotes: allogeneic hematopoietic cell transplantation with graft depleted of TCRalphabeta T cells and CD19 B cells.

The sample here was PBMCs, mostly from graft donor cells, taken 180 days after TCRalphabeta/CD19-depleted stem cell transplant. These receptor sequences come from a female patient aged 2 to 10 who had a stem cell transplant for aplastic anemia, so the T cells may come from the graft donor.

This clonotype was counted only a few times. This chain connects TRBV12-3 or TRBV12-4 to TRBJ1-6, with 9 bases that match TRBD1. V trimming: 6 bases; J trimming: 7 bases; junction bases outside the gene matches: 7. The CDR3 has 15 residues. Here the CDR3 DNA reads TGTGCCAGCAGCGGATCCGGGACAGGGAATTCACCCCTCCACTTT. The encoded protein is CASSGSGTGNSPLHF.

This clonotype was observed once. The rearrangement joins TRBV20-1 to TRBJ1-1, with a possible D match to TRBD1 (5 bases). Per germline, CDR1 DFQATT and CDR2 SNEGSKA (reference sequence). The ends were cut back, 5 bases at V and 4 bases at J, with 14 bases in the middle. The CDR3 has 13 residues. The CDR3 coding sequence is TGCAGTGCTCGGGAAGGGGCGCGCACTGAAGCTTTCTTT. It specifies CSAREGARTEAFF.

This clonotype has a handful of counts. The chain couples TRBV6-5 to TRBJ1-2, with 11 bases lining up with TRBD1. The junction had 3 bases not matched to a gene; V was cut back by 2 bases and J by 4 bases. Germline CDR1 reads MNHEY; CDR2 reads SVGAGI. This CDR3 contains 15 residues. CDR3 region: CASSYRTGGPYGYTF. As DNA, the CDR3 is TGTGCCAGCAGTTACCGGACAGGGGGCCCCTATGGCTACACCTTC.

This clonotype was recorded a few times. This rearrangement joins TRBV27 to TRBJ2-7; 7 nucleotides agree with TRBD2. Trimming took 4 bases from V and 1 from J; bases not matched to a gene: 13. Germline-derived CDR1 and CDR2 are MNHEY and SMNVEV (reference sequence). CDR3 length: 17 amino acids. The CDR3 region is CASSSTPPCGSSYEQYV. The DNA for the CDR3 is TGTGCCAGCAGTTCGACCCCCCCTTGCGGGAGTTCCTACGAGCAGTACGTC.

The chain combines TRBV12-3 or TRBV12-4 with TRBJ2-5, with 7 bases fitting TRBD2. Trimming at V came to 2 bases and at J to 4 bases, leaving 10 bases not matched to a gene. The CDR3 extends over 16 amino acids. DNA for the CDR3: TGTGCCAGCAGTTTAATGATGGGACTATCGGGAGAGACCCAGTACTTC. This encodes CASSLMMGLSGETQYF.

This clonotype was counted between two and nine times. This rearrangement joins TRBV27 to TRBJ1-2; D perhaps matches TRBD1 (5 bases). Trimming removed 8 bases at V and 1 base at J, with 17 bases between. Germline V CDR1 and CDR2: MNHEY, SMNVEV (reference sequence). This CDR3 comprises 15 residues. Here the CDR3 DNA reads TGTGCCAGCGGGGGGTTCGGGGGGATTAACTATGGCTACACCTTC. This codes for CASGGFGGINYGYTF.

In this sample, this clonotype turned up a few times. The chain couples TRBV28 to TRBJ1-5; D gene uncertain. From germline, CDR1 is MDHEN and CDR2 SYDVKM. Trimming took 6 bases from V and 3 from J, leaving 9 bases between them. This CDR3 comprises 13 residues. The CDR3 loop is CASRDSHNQPQHF. The CDR3 bases are TGTGCCAGCAGGGACTCTCACAATCAGCCCCAGCATTTT.

The sample holds many counts of this clonotype. The chain employs TRBV6-2 or TRBV6-3 and TRBJ2-7, with D hard to call. The CDR3 covers 14 residues. The V gene lost 2 bases and the J gene lost 1 base, with 9 bases spanning the gap. Germline V gene lookup returns CDR1 MNHEY and CDR2 SVGEGT. The CDR3 reads CASSYDVRSYEQYV. The CDR3 nucleotides read TGTGCCAGCAGTTACGACGTCAGGTCCTACGAGCAGTACGTC.

This clonotype was recorded a few times. The CDR3 region is CSARVDARDYGYTF. DNA for the CDR3: TGCAGTGCTAGAGTGGACGCGAGGGACTATGGCTACACCTTC. This chain joins TRBV20-1 and TRBJ1-2; D not certain. CDR3 length: 14 amino acids. From germline, CDR1 is DFQATT and CDR2 SNEGSKA (reference sequence). The V end was cut by 1 base, the J end by 3 bases, with 12 bases between.

DNA for the CDR3: TGTGCCAGCAGAAGGACAGGGGTAGCGGAGACCCAGTACTTC. This translates into CASRRTGVAETQYF. The chain employs TRBV2 and TRBJ2-5, with TRBD1 matching over 9 bases. CDR1 SNHLY and CDR2 FYNNEI come from the germline V gene. Trimming cost V 6 bases and J 5 bases; bases outside gene matches: 7. The CDR3 has 14 residues.

This clonotype was counted ten times or more. The rearrangement links TRBV15 to TRBJ2-7; either TRBD1 or TRBD2 may fit D (5 bases each). Trimming stripped 0 bases from V and 1 base from J, with 16 bases between. The germline CDR1 and CDR2 sequences are LNHNV and YYDKDF (reference sequence). The CDR3 sequence is 17 residues long. The CDR3 loop is CATSRDIEGWRSYEQYV. For the CDR3, the DNA is TGTGCCACCAGCAGAGATATAGAGGGGTGGAGGTCCTACGAGCAGTACGTC.

This clonotype was detected only a few times. The chain couples TRBV5-1 to TRBJ2-3; D perhaps matches TRBD1 (6 bases). The V gene lost 1 base and the J gene lost 5 bases, with 20 bases spanning the gap. CDR1 and CDR2 from the germline V gene are SGHRS and YFSETQ. CDR3 length: 17 residues. The CDR3 sequence: CASSLTRDTPQIDTQYF. CDR3 nucleotides: TGCGCCAGCAGCTTGACCCGGGACACTCCTCAGATAGATACGCAGTATTTT.

The V gene is TRBV20-1, the J gene TRBJ2-7, with 8 nucleotides matching TRBD2. The V gene's germline CDR1 is DFQATT and CDR2 SNEGSKA (reference sequence). The V and J ends lost 4 bases and 6 bases, in that order; junction bases with no gene match: 14. There are 15 residues in the CDR3. The CDR3, as DNA: TGCAGTGCTAAAAGAGCGGGGGTATCTGGGGTCGAGCAGTACGTC. Its translation: CSAKRAGVSGVEQYV.

This chain connects TRBV6-1 to TRBJ1-5; TRBD1 might be the D (5 bases). CDR3 length: 13 residues. From germline, CDR1 is MNHNS and CDR2 SASEGT. V was trimmed by 9 bases and J by 5 bases, leaving 14 bases between them. The CDR3 here is CASVGVEHQPQHF. The CDR3, as DNA: TGTGCCAGTGTAGGGGTTGAGCATCAGCCCCAGCATTTT.

The V and J genes are TRBV7-9 and TRBJ1-4, with D maybe TRBD1 (6 bases). CDR3 length equals 15 residues. The germline V gene has CDR1 SEHNR and CDR2 FQNEAQ (reference sequence). V gave up 5 bases and J gave up 7 bases, with 17 bases separating them. The chain's CDR3 is CASSHRQEGVEKLFF. CDR3 DNA: TGTGCCAGCAGCCACCGACAGGAAGGCGTTGAAAAACTGTTTTTT.

This clonotype has more than one count but fewer than ten. The rearrangement joins TRBV20-1 to TRBJ1-5, with D possibly matching TRBD1 (6 bases). This CDR3 is 15 amino acids long. Germline CDR1 and CDR2: DFQATT and SNEGSKA (reference sequence). V was clipped by 3 bases and J by 0 bases, with 12 bases between them. CDR3 nucleotides: TGCAGTGCTAGGGACAGCCAATATAGCAATCAGCCCCAGCATTTT. It is translated as CSARDSQYSNQPQHF.

The V gene is TRBV5-5, the J gene TRBJ2-7; D ambiguous. The CDR3 totals 14 residues. Trimming stripped 0 bases from V and 10 bases from J, with 17 bases between. Germline V lookup: CDR1 SGHKS, CDR2 YYEKEE (reference sequence). In DNA, the CDR3 is TGTGCCAGCAGCTTGGAACTACGACCCAAGGGACAGTACGTC. Translated: CASSLELRPKGQYV.

The rearrangement uses TRBV28 and TRBJ1-5, with 9 bases lining up with TRBD1. Trimming at V came to 5 bases and at J to 4 bases, leaving 9 bases not matched to a gene. Germline V gene sequence: CDR1 MDHEN, CDR2 SYDVKM. CDR3 length: 16 residues. This CDR3 reads CASSLYRGLGNQPQHF. In nucleotides, the CDR3 is TGTGCCAGCAGTCTCTACAGGGGGCTAGGAAATCAGCCCCAGCATTTT.

The chain carries TRBV5-1 and TRBJ2-3; D is unresolved. CDR1 and CDR2 from the germline V gene are SGHRS and YFSETQ. V gave up 3 bases and J gave up 2 bases, with 4 bases separating them. This CDR3 region has 12 residues. The CDR3 reads CASSWFTDTQYF. Here the CDR3 DNA reads TGCGCCAGCAGCTGGTTCACAGATACGCAGTATTTT.

In its sample, this clonotype was seen a few times. The chain couples TRBV7-2 to TRBJ1-2, with 10 bases matching TRBD1. This CDR3 is 16 amino acids long. The trim removed 5 bases at V and 4 bases at J, leaving 10 bases unmatched. Germline V gene sequence: CDR1 SGHTA, CDR2 FQGNSA. The CDR3: CASSRDRGSASYGYTF. CDR3 DNA sequence: TGTGCCAGCAGCCGGGACAGGGGCTCGGCGAGCTATGGCTACACCTTC.

This clonotype was observed a handful of times. The V call is TRBV6-2 or TRBV6-3, the J call TRBJ1-5; D unclear. The CDR3 totals 13 residues. CDR1 is MNHEY, CDR2 SVGEGT, per germline. Trimming removed 6 bases at V and 6 bases at J, with 12 bases between. The CDR3 region is CASRMTGFQPQHF. CDR3 in DNA: TGTGCCAGCAGAATGACTGGTTTTCAGCCCCAGCATTTT.

This clonotype was seen a few times. The chain recombines TRBV11-3 with TRBJ2-1; D is undetermined. This CDR3 spans 13 amino acids. CDR1 and CDR2 (germline): SGHNT, YENEEA. With 0 bases removed from V and 6 bases from J, the gap between germline ends came to 6 bases. This CDR3 is CASSLDWLNEQFF. CDR3 nucleotides: TGTGCCAGCAGCTTAGACTGGCTCAATGAGCAGTTCTTC.

This clonotype has a handful of counts. This rearrangement joins TRBV27 to TRBJ2-7; 8 bases align to TRBD2. Germline V lookup: CDR1 MNHEY, CDR2 SMNVEV (reference sequence). The CDR3 consists of 15 residues. V gave up 6 bases and J gave up 2 bases; unmatched junction bases: 9. CDR3 bases: TGTGCCAGCAGCGGGGGGGCGGGAGTTGCCTACGAGCAGTACTTC. It translates to CASSGGAGVAYEQYF.

The chain is built from TRBV29-1 and TRBJ2-7; the match to TRBD2 covers 7 bases. The CDR3 sequence is 12 residues long. Germline trimming cut 1 base from V and 5 bases from J; bases unmatched to any gene: 2. The germline CDR1 and CDR2 sequences are SQVTM and ANQGSEA. CDR3 nucleotides: TGCAGCGTTGAAGTGGGGGGGGACGAGCAGTACTTC. As protein: CSVEVGGDEQYF.

The gene calls are TRBV24-1 and TRBJ2-1; TRBD2 agrees at 12 bases. The CDR3 runs to 17 residues. Trimming cost V 6 bases and J 3 bases; bases outside gene matches: 8. Germline V CDR1 and CDR2: KGHDR, SFDVKD. This CDR3 reads CATSSSPTSGSYNEQFF. DNA for the CDR3: TGTGCCACCAGTAGTAGCCCGACTAGCGGGAGCTACAATGAGCAGTTCTTC.

This clonotype was seen a few times. The V and J genes are TRBV7-2 and TRBJ2-7; a weak D match, TRBD2 (5 bases). The CDR3 runs to 15 residues. Germline V lookup: CDR1 SGHTA, CDR2 FQGNSA. Trimming cost V 5 bases and J 7 bases, with 21 bases left between them. Here the CDR3 reads CASSRRGSDKSEQYF. The DNA for the CDR3 is TGTGCCAGCAGCCGGCGTGGTAGCGATAAATCAGAGCAGTACTTC.

The chain employs TRBV7-2 and TRBJ1-3, with D unresolved. V lost 5 bases and J lost 7, with 12 bases in between. This CDR3 contains 13 residues. Looked up from germline, CDR1 is SGHTA and CDR2 is FQGNSA. Here the CDR3 DNA reads TGTGCCAGCAGCGAACGCGCGGGGAACACCATATATTTT. Its protein product is CASSERAGNTIYF.